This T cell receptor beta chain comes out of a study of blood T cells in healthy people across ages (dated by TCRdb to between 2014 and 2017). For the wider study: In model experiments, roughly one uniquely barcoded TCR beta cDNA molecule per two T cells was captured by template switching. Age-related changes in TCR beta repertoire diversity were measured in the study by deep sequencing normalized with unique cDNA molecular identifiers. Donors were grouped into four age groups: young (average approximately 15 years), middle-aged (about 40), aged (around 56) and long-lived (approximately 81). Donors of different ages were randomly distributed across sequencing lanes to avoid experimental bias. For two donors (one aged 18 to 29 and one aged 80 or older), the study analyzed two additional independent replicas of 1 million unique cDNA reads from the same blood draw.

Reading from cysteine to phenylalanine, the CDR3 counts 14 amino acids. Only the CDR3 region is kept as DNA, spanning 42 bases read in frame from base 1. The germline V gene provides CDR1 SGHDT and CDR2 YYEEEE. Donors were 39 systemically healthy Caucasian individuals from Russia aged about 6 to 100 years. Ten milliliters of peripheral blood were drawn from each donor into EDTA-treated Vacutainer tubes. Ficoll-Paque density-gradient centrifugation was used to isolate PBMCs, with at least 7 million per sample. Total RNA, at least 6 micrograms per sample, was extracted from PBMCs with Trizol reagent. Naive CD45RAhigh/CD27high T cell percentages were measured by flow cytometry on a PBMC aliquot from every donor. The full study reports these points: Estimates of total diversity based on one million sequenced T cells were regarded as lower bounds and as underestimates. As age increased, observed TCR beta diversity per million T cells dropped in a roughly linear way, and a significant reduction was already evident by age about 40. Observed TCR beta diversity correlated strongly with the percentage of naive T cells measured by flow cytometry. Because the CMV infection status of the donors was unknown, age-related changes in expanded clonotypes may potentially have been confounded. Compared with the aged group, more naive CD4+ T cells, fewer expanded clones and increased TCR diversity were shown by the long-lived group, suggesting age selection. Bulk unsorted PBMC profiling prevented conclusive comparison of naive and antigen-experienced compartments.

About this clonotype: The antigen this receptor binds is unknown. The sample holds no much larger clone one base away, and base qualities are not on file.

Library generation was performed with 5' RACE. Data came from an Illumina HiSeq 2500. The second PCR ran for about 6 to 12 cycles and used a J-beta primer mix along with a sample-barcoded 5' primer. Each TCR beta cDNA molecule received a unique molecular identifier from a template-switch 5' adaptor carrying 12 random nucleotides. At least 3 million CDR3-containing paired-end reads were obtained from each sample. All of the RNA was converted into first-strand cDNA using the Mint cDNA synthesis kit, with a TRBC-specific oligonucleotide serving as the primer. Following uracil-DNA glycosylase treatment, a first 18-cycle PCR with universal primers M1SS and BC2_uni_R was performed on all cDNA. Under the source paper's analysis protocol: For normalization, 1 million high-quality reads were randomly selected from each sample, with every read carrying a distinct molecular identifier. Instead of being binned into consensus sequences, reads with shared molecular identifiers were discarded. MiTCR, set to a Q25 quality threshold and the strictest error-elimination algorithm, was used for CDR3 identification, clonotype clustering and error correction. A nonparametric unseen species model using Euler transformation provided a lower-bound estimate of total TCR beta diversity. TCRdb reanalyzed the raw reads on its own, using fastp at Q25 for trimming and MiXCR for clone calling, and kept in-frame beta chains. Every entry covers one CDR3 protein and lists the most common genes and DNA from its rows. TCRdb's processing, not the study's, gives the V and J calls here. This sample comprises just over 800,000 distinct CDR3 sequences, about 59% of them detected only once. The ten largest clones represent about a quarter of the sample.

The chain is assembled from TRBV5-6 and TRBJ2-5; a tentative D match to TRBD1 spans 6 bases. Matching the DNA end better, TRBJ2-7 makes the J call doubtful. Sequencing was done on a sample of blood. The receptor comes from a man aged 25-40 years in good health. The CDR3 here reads CASSLTGQSLEQYF. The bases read TGTGCCAGCAGCTTGACGGGACAATCTCTCGAGCAGTACTTC.